The clone carrying this T cell receptor (beta chain) has only a few counts. The sample is drawn from a study of OX40 agonist ivuxolimab in advanced cancers. Across the whole study: It was ivuxolimab, an agonistic anti-OX40 (CD134) antibody, that patients were treated with. Patients with hepatocellular carcinoma, melanoma, renal cell or head and neck cancer made up the dose-escalation patients. Every 2 weeks, patients received ivuxolimab intravenously, dosed at 0.01 to 10 mg/kg. Under the entry rules, prior anti-PD-1, anti-PD-L1 or anti-CTLA-4 therapy was allowed, and 40% had some.

Using immunoSEQ multiplex PCR, the repertoire was profiled, and TCRdb retains in-frame clones only, with some absent. Of about 45,000 clones listed, about 85% are singletons. Trimming cost V 2 bases and J 4 bases, with 6 bases left between them. The CDR3 covers 13 residues. The germline gives CDR1 MNHEY, CDR2 SVGAGI. The TCR sequence derives from an adult with an advanced solid tumor such as melanoma, head and neck, liver or kidney cancer. Sequencing was performed on CD4+ or CD8+ T cells sorted from blood, taken in a trial of the OX40 agonist ivuxolimab. The rearrangement links TRBV6-5 to TRBJ1-5; D is uncertain. CDR3 DNA: TGTGCCAGCAGTTACACCATTAATCAGCCCCAGCATTTT. This codes for CASSYTINQPQHF.